This TCR beta chain was sequenced in a study of CD8 T cells in ankylosing spondylitis. Study-wide points: Among TCR beta sequences, a motif of several highly homologous variants appeared characteristic of ankylosing spondylitis blood. In synovial fluid and blood from reactive arthritis, some motif variants were previously reported. Clones linked to disease, bearing a CD8+ phenotype, were relatively rare in peripheral blood. From matched ankylosing spondylitis synovial fluid, disease-linked clones were reportedly recovered at significantly enriched levels.

From the 5' RACE reads, TCRdb called clonotypes with MiXCR, one entry per CDR3 protein. Of about 190,000 distinct CDR3 sequences in the sample, roughly 13% are singletons; the top ten hold 11%. This clonotype was seen a handful of times. As yet, its antigen is unknown. Trimming cost V 3 bases and J 10 bases; bases outside gene matches: 5. The CDR3 consists of 16 residues. The germline CDR1 and CDR2 sequences are MNHEY and SVGEGT. The sample consisted of blood, either unsorted or a sorted T cell fraction (not recorded which). The rearrangement uses TRBV6-2 or TRBV6-3 and TRBJ2-2; 16 bases match TRBD2. The TCR originated in a female donor with ankylosing spondylitis or in good health (not recorded which). The CDR3 coding sequence is TGTGCCAGCAGTTATTCCGGGACTAGCGGGAGGGCGGAGCTGTTTTTT. Translation: CASSYSGTSGRAELFF.